This T cell receptor (beta chain) was sequenced during a study of human T cells and chemical hapten exposure (dated by TCRdb to the early 2020s). Regarding the research as a whole: For sensitization, 2% DPC in acetone was applied to a roughly 2 cm by roughly 2 cm area of upper inner arm skin. Patients additionally received weekly therapeutic DPC doses to the scalp throughout the approximately 25-week study period. Patch testing was performed on the upper back with Finn chambers containing 0.01% DPC, and the patch tests were scored after 6 days according to International Contact Dermatitis Research Group standards. The patient cohort, mostly female, included alopecia areata with under or over 50% scalp involvement, alopecia totalis and alopecia universalis. Libraries were pooled for sequencing, and variation in per-sample TCR yields was attributed mainly to small differences in library volumes within the pool. In alopecia patients, the study followed how the peripheral blood TCR repertoire changed in vivo over primary and secondary sensitization to diphenylcyclopropenone (DPC), a hapten. Blood was sampled from patients pre-sensitization (week 0) and at 2, 6 and about 24 weeks after DPC sensitization. About 30 alopecia patients provided blood for TCR sequencing at one to four time points (pre-sensitization, 2, 6 and 24 weeks).

Counted from cysteine to phenylalanine, this CDR3 has 17 amino acids. The CDR3 DNA has 51 bases and is translated from base 1. Compared with germline, V lacks 7 bases and J lacks 5 bases; bases without a gene match: 19. As encoded in the germline V gene, CDR1 is SQVTM while CDR2 is ANQGSEA. The study at large found these results: After repeated subsampling, the strength of the expansion versus patch-test correlation and the threshold at which it became significant changed. No change with DPC sensitization was found in the number of TCRs above 1 in 1000 frequency, and no evidence of global repertoire structure alterations was found. Alopecia, a presumed autoimmune disease, was present in all patients, so the immune response of the patients might differ from that of healthy individuals. A positive correlation was found between the number of PT1 expanded TCRs and patch test score, with significance reached at thresholds 8, 16 and 32 but not 4. Expanded TCRs formed significantly more large CDR3 similarity clusters than pre-sensitization or healthy control sets, consistent with antigen-driven responses.

This clonotype was counted many times. The specificity of this receptor is unknown. No qualities accompany the bases; no much larger clone lies one base away. The label giving this sample's time point can be read as: pre-sensitization, week 0. The sample's treatment or condition label, decoded: therapeutic diphenylcyclopropenone sensitization with weekly scalp DPC. Blood at each patch-test visit was drawn before the patch test was applied. Eligible patients were aged 18 to 70, diagnosed with alopecia, deemed suitable for DPC therapy, and excluded if pregnant. Total RNA was isolated from unfractionated whole blood collected in Tempus Blood RNA tubes. Library prep was done by RACE. Sequencing relied on a NextSeq 500. During library preparation, unique molecular identifiers were attached to individual cDNA molecules so that TCRs could be counted in a quantitative, reproducible way. From each blood RNA sample, both TCR alpha and TCR beta chains were sequenced. As for how the authors treated the data: The median number of TCRs per sample was approximately 96,000, ranging from roughly 23,224 to 700,000. The Decombinator software suite was used to annotate V, J and CDR3 in the TCR reads. For PS versus PT1 abundance plots, all samples were subsampled to the same number of TCRs (28,000). Expanded TCRs were defined as absent before sensitization and observed at least eight times at the 2-week time point. TCRdb's own reprocessing of the public reads used fastp at Q25 and MiXCR and kept productive beta chains. Each CDR3 protein gets just one entry, which takes the most common genes and DNA from the rows behind it. These V and J calls originate from TCRdb's pipeline instead of the authors' own analysis. This sample lists 300,000 to 450,000 distinct CDR3 sequences; approximately 5% were detected once. Just over 2.5% of the sample belongs to the ten largest clones.

The receptor comes from a woman aged 45-60 years with alopecia areata. Some clones in this sample may be carry-over from other donors' samples. The rearranged segments are TRBV29-1 and TRBJ1-4, and 7 junctional nucleotides match TRBD1. Here the sequenced sample was whole blood, taken in connection with sensitization to the hapten diphenylcyclopropenone (DPC). The DNA sequence is as follows: TGCAGCGCCTCCGGGCAAGGGGGCGAAGGGATAAATGAAAAACTGTTTTTT. Translation gives CSASGQGGEGINEKLFF.